This TCR beta chain is drawn from a study of shared clonotypes between healthy human individuals. Study-wide background: CD4 naive and CD4 memory each took three plates per donor, while CD8 naive took two and CD8 memory one.

Study outcomes and limitations: Researchers sampled only blood; tissue repertoires likely differ.

Regarding this clone: Its antigen is as yet unknown.

The CDR3 consists of 15 residues. Germline CDR1 and CDR2: SGHRS and YFSETQ. Trimming removed 7 bases at V and 1 base at J, with 15 bases between. How the authors handled the data: As immunoSEQ supplied junction-only sequences (without quality scores), filtering differed. Measured with immunoSEQ multiplex PCR; TCRdb has only the in-frame clones, and not every one. V, J and clone size were drawn from that table, and D and trimming were deduced from the DNA. This repertoire shows fewer than 2.5 million clones, approximately 93% found once; its top ten account for approximately 0.36%. The chain uses TRBV5-1 and TRBJ1-5; D perhaps matches TRBD1 (6 bases). The TCR comes from a man aged 18 to 29 in good health. Some clones in this sample may be carry-over from other donors' samples. Input material: naive CD4+ T cells from PBMCs. Regarding subset: CD45RA+ positively selected. CDR3 in DNA: TGCGCCAGCGTATTTTTGACAGGCAGCAATCAGCCCCAGCATTTT. This sequence encodes CASVFLTGSNQPQHF.